Given below is one T cell receptor (beta chain) in context. The antigen is unknown. Here immunoSEQ multiplex PCR was the method, and the copy in TCRdb shows in-frame clones only, minus some. The table records around 43,000 clones, roughly 93% of them present only once. CDR3 size: 15 residues. V was clipped by 0 bases and J by 2 bases, with 11 bases between them. The germline V gene encodes CDR1 MNHEY and CDR2 SMNVEV (reference sequence). The time point is: newly diagnosed, previously untreated cHL patient sample. Untreated, newly diagnosed classical Hodgkin lymphoma PBMCs were used for comparison. These data belong to a study of PD-1 blockade in classical Hodgkin lymphoma. Overall study results and limits: Lower baseline TCR diversity was reported for newly diagnosed patients than for healthy donors.

The source is a human donor with classical Hodgkin lymphoma. The sequenced material came from peripheral blood mononuclear cells (PBMCs). The J gene is TRBJ2-7, the V gene TRBV27; unclear D gene. The CDR3 loop is CASSLSGYSPYEQYF. CDR3 DNA sequence: TGTGCCAGCAGTTTATCGGGATACAGTCCCTACGAGCAGTACTTC.